This TCR beta chain comes out of a study of blood T cell repertoires in COVID-19. Study as a whole: Material from acute and convalescent COVID-19 was sourced from the United States, Italy and Spain. PBMCs, B-cell-depleted T cells, or T cells provided the cDNA or gDNA that made up the material.

Study processing details: Nucleated cell counts were estimated from reference gene primer amplification. The method was immunoSEQ multiplex PCR; TCRdb's version includes in-frame clones alone and lacks a portion of them. The V and J calls and clone size are taken from that table; D and trimming were inferred from the DNA. Of 150,000 to 200,000 clones detected, 70% to 85% appear once; the ten largest clones hold 7.5% to 10%. This TCR was recovered from a woman aged 80 or over with acute or convalescent COVID-19. The source material was peripheral blood.

The CDR3 spells CASSYSLNSPLHF. In DNA, the CDR3 is TGTGCCAGCAGTTACTCCTTAAATTCACCCCTCCACTTT. V gene TRBV6-6 combines with J gene TRBJ1-6; the D is unclear. The germline V and J ends were trimmed by 0 bases and 7 bases, with 4 bases remaining between them. CDR1 and CDR2 (germline): MNHNY, SVGAGI (reference sequence). The CDR3 totals 13 residues.